The 11 T cell receptor beta chains below were found in one sample sequenced in a study of CD4 T cells in relation to SARS-CoV-2 and coronaviruses. Before the COVID-19 pandemic, during about 2010-2018, CD4+ T cells were taken from unexposed donors. CD4+ T cells were isolated from the cells after less than 13 days of culture. The antigens for these receptors are not known. Libraries were prepared by immunoSEQ multiplex PCR; TCRdb keeps only in-frame clonotypes and omits some of them. Altogether more than 20,000 clones are present, over 70% being singletons, with the ten largest covering approximately 12%. Input material: CD4+ T cells from PBMCs, cultured in vitro. Receptors were obtained from a human donor in good health.

The genes are TRBV2 and TRBJ2-6; D not certain. Germline values: CDR1 SNHLY, CDR2 FYNNEI. Trimming cost V 7 bases and J 0 bases, with 13 bases left between them. This CDR3 contains 16 residues. This CDR3 is CASTARPHSGANVLTF. DNA of the CDR3: TGTGCCAGCACCGCACGGCCCCACTCTGGGGCCAACGTCCTGACTTTC. Drawing the rest from reference TRBV2 and TRBJ2-6, the complete variable domain is EPEVTQTPSHQVTQMGQEVILRCVPISNHLYFYWYRQILGQKVEFLVSFYNNEISEKSEIFDDQFSVERPDGSNFTLKIRSTKLEDSAMYFCASTARPHSGANVLTFGAGSRLTVL.

The V call is TRBV6-2 or TRBV6-3, the J call TRBJ2-3; D is ambiguous. Trimming took off 3 bases at V and 6 bases at J, with 25 bases between the two ends. The CDR3 spans 18 residues. Looked up from germline, CDR1 is MNHEY and CDR2 is SVGEGT. The CDR3 sequence: CASSYAARGSSGADTQYF. CDR3 DNA sequence: TGTGCCAGCAGTTATGCGGCCAGAGGATCTTCGGGCGCCGATACGCAGTATTTT.

This clone turned up a few times. This chain links TRBV11-2 with TRBJ2-5; 10 positions agree with TRBD1. From germline, CDR1 is SGHAT and CDR2 FQNNGV. V lost 2 bases, J lost 4 bases, and 10 bases stayed unmatched. The CDR3 contains 17 residues. Written as DNA, the CDR3 is TGTGCCAGCAGCTTAAGGACAGGGGGGAAGGTAGGAGAGACCCAGTACTTC. Amino acid sequence: CASSLRTGGKVGETQYF.

This clone was counted between two and nine times. V is TRBV7-6 and J is TRBJ2-3, with D hard to call. V shed 1 base and J shed 4 bases, with 9 bases lying between them. The CDR3 extends over 14 amino acids. Germline loops: CDR1 SGHVS, CDR2 FNYEAQ. CDR3 bases: TGTGCCAGCAGCTTAGAGGGTTCGGCAGATACGCAGTATTTT. Its translation: CASSLEGSADTQYF.

The chain uses TRBV11-3 and TRBJ2-1, with 7 positions matching TRBD2. Germline V lookup: CDR1 SGHNT, CDR2 YENEEA. This CDR3 has 13 residues. V shed 5 bases and J 10 bases; nucleotides not matched to a gene: 8. The CDR3, as DNA: TGTGCCAGCAGCCGGGTTCGCGGGGGAGAGCAGTTCTTC. Translated, it gives CASSRVRGGEQFF.

The chain joins TRBV5-1 to TRBJ2-4, with TRBD2 matching over 9 bases. This CDR3 region has 17 residues. Germline assignment: CDR1 SGHRS and CDR2 YFSETQ. With 1 base clipped from V and 8 bases from J, the junction kept 13 bases outside the gene matches. The CDR3 loop is CASSLTASSGVLHIQYF. The CDR3 DNA sequence: TGCGCCAGCAGCTTGACCGCGTCTAGCGGGGTTTTACACATTCAGTACTTC.

V gene TRBV9 combines with J gene TRBJ1-1; tentatively, D is TRBD1 (5 bases). The CDR3 extends over 15 amino acids. The germline gives CDR1 SGDLS, CDR2 YYNGEE. Trimming left V 3 bases short and J 2 bases short, with 14 bases between. DNA of the CDR3: TGTGCCAGCAGCGACGGACACGTCAAAAACACTGAAGCTTTCTTT. This gives the protein CASSDGHVKNTEAFF. The whole variable domain, filled in from reference TRBV9 and TRBJ1-1, reads DSGVTQTPKHLITATGQRVTLRCSPRSGDLSVYWYQQSLDQGLQFLIQYYNGEERAKGNILERFSAQQFPDLHSELNLSSLELGDSALYFCASSDGHVKNTEAFFGQGTRLTVV.

Only a few counts were recorded for this clone. The V gene is TRBV28, the J gene TRBJ2-4; D is unclear. The V gene lost 7 bases and the J gene lost 1 base, with 17 bases spanning the gap. Germline V CDR1 and CDR2: MDHEN, SYDVKM. The CDR3 length is 16 residues. DNA for the CDR3: TGTGCCAGCATAGCTTCTGGCTATGAGGCCAAAAACATTCAGTACTTC. Encoded protein: CASIASGYEAKNIQYF.

This clone was found once. The chain uses TRBV2 and TRBJ2-7; either TRBD1 or TRBD2 may supply D (5 bases each). The CDR3 contains 14 residues. V gave up 7 bases and J gave up 3 bases, with 16 bases separating them. CDR1 is SNHLY, CDR2 FYNNEI, per germline. In nucleotides, the CDR3 is TGTGCCAGCACTCGGGACGCATTAAACTACGAGCAGTACTTC. This sequence encodes CASTRDALNYEQYF.

The V gene is TRBV5-1, the J gene TRBJ2-2, with TRBD2 identical over 13 bases. V shed 5 bases and J 7 bases; nucleotides not matched to a gene: 5. Germline V lookup: CDR1 SGHRS, CDR2 YFSETQ. The CDR3 consists of 15 residues. CDR3 nucleotides: TGCGCCAGCAGAGGACTAGCGGGAGCCAACGGGGAGCTGTTTTTT. This codes for CASRGLAGANGELFF.

This clone was recorded a few times. The chain combines TRBV12-3 or TRBV12-4 with TRBJ1-5; D not certain. This CDR3 comprises 13 residues. V was cut by 4 bases and J by 9 bases, with 13 bases left in between. In DNA form, the CDR3 reads TGTGCCAGCAGTTCGGGTAGAGAGGGGCCCCAGCATTTT. It codes for CASSSGREGPQHF.